This record looks at one TCR beta chain sequence and its context. This receptor's antigen is unknown. Base qualities are not recorded, but no much larger clone differs from it by a single base. Each collaborating institution followed its own protocols to collect whole blood in K2EDTA tubes. For TCRbeta analysis, collaborator samples were shipped as frozen whole blood, as isolated PBMCs, or as DNA extracted from either sample type. These data come from a study of blood T cell repertoires in COVID-19 (dated by TCRdb to about 2020). Looking at the study overall: The collaborator samples originated in the United States, Italy and Spain and spanned the acute and convalescent phases of COVID-19. The repertoires were released in a freely available public database intended as a resource for research on the immune response to SARS-CoV-2. The samples were drawn from the first 160 participants of the ongoing ImmuneRACE study and from over a thousand subjects provided by 6 global collaborators. Deeply sampled blood TCRbeta repertoires from subjects exposed to, actively infected with, or recovered from COVID-19 were included in the dataset. The material from the prospective study consisted of cDNA or gDNA derived from T cells, B-cell-depleted T cells, or PBMCs. Where available, HLA class I and class II types were taken from metadata supplied by the sample provider and were not determined by assay-based typing. Sample metadata almost always included a de-identified subject ID, COVID-19 status, age in years and sex.

The germline V gene (reference sequence) sets CDR1 to SEHNR and CDR2 to FQNEAQ. Compared with germline, V lacks 1 base and J lacks 2 bases; bases without a gene match: 4. The CDR3 runs 15 amino acids, cysteine and phenylalanine included. The only DNA kept is the CDR3, 45 bases in frame from the first base. The paper's findings and limits, for the study overall: The quantity of clinical and demographic metadata differed by source and by participant and was supplied without curation.

TCRbeta CDR3 regions were amplified from genomic DNA by means of the immunoSEQ Assay, a bias-controlled multiplex PCR. The study's own analysis went as follows. The number of nucleated cells in each sample was estimated by amplification of reference gene primers within the assay. To quantify the absolute abundance of each unique TCRbeta CDR3 rearrangement, sequence reads were collapsed and filtered. Productive Simpson clonality was computed per sample as the square root of Simpson's diversity index over productive rearrangements. TCRdb's version of the immuneACCESS table is confined to in-frame rearrangements and falls short of the full clone set. An unresolved V gene accounts for under half of the shortfall where checked; the remainder is of unknown origin. V and J calls and clone size are as listed in that table; D and trimming were resolved from the DNA. Recorded for this sample are more than 250,000 clones; over 75% of them occurred a single time. The ten largest clones capture 0.7% of the sample.

This TCR derives from a human donor in a cohort sampled during active COVID-19. Sequencing used peripheral blood. The chain couples TRBV7-9 to TRBJ2-7, and 8 bases in between align with TRBD2. The CDR3 corresponds to CASSLGIAGTYEQYF. The DNA sequence follows: TGTGCCAGCAGCTTAGGGATAGCGGGAACCTACGAGCAGTACTTC.